This T cell receptor beta chain was captured in a study of technical replicates of blood from a few donors. This CDR3 comprises 14 residues. The trim removed 6 bases at V and 3 bases at J, leaving 6 bases unmatched. Germline-derived CDR1 and CDR2 are SGHRS and YFSETQ. About this clone itself: Other nucleotide sequences from this sample produce the same CDR3.

TCRdb's table, derived via immunoSEQ multiplex PCR, lists solely in-frame clones and lacks some. The data hold 65,000 to 90,000 clones, with just over 85% observed a single time. This receptor was identified in a human donor in good health. Some clones in this sample may be carry-over from other donors' samples. J is TRBJ2-1 and V is TRBV5-1, with TRBD2 matching over 7 bases. Sequenced material: PBMCs. The CDR3 reads CASTAGGGYNEQFF. The CDR3 region has the DNA TGCGCCAGCACCGCTGGGGGGGGCTACAATGAGCAGTTCTTC.